This TCR beta chain is from a study of blood T cells in healthy people across ages. Study-level findings and limits: Significant beta diversity loss was already apparent by age approximately 40, declining roughly linearly. There was no known CMV status for donors, so expanded clonotype changes were possibly confounded. PBMC samples, being unsorted, prevented any conclusive comparison of naive and antigen-experienced cells.

About this clonotype: What it recognizes is unknown. This may be a read error: a much more frequent sequence differs by one nucleotide.

Through a sample-barcoded 5' primer and a J-beta primer mix, a second PCR was run for 7 to 11 cycles. TCRdb redid the calling of the 5' RACE reads with MiXCR, one entry per CDR3 protein. The data contain roughly 1,500,000 distinct CDR3 sequences, roughly a third of them singletons. Researchers collected about 9.7 milliliters of peripheral blood from every single donor. This sequence originates from a woman younger than 45 in good health. The sample consisted of blood.

This CDR3 reads CSVGWLAGQETQYF. CDR3 sequence (DNA): TGCAGCGTTGGTTGGTTAGCGGGGCAAGAGACCCAGTACTTC. J is TRBJ2-7 and V is TRBV29-1; 8 bases are a match to TRBD2. The DNA end lines up better with TRBJ2-5; the J call may be wrong. CDR1 is SQVTM and CDR2 is ANQGSEA in the germline V gene. The CDR3 extends over 14 amino acids.